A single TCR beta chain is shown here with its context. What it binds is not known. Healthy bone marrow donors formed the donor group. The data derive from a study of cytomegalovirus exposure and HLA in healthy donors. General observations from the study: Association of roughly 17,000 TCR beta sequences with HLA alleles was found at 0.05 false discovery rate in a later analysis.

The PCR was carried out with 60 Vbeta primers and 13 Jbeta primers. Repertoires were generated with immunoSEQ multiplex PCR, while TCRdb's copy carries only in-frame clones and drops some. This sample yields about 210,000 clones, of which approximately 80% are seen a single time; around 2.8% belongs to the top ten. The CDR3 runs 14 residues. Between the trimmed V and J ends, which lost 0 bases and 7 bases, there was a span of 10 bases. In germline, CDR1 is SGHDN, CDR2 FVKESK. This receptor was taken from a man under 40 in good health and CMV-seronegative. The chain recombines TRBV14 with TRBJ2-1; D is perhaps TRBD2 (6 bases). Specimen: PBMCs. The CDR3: CASSQEEGRNEQFF. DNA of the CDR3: TGTGCCAGCAGCCAAGAAGAGGGGAGGAATGAGCAGTTCTTC.